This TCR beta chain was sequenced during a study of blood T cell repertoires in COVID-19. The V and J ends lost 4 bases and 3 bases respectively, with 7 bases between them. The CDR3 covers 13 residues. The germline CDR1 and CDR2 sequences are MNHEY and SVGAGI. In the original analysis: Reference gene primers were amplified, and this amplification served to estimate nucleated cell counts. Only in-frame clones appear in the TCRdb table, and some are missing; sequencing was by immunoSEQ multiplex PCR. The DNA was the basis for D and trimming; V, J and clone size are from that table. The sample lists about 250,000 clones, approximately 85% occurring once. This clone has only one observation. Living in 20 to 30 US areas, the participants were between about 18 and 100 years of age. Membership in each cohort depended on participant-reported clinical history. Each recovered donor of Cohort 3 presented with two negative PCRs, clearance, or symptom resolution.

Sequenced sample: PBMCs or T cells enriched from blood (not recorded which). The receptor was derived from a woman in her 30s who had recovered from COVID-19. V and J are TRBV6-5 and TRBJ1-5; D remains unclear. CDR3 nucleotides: TGTGCCAGCAGTTTCACGGTCAATCAGCCCCAGCATTTT. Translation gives CASSFTVNQPQHF.